This record looks at one T cell receptor beta chain sequence and its context. As yet, its antigen is unknown. From germline, CDR1 is SGHVS and CDR2 FQNEAQ. The CDR3 extends over 17 amino acids. V was clipped by 2 bases and J by 0 bases, with 17 bases between them. These data belong to a study of shared clonotypes between healthy human individuals. Study-level findings and limits: The small donor group covered limited genetic and exposure diversity.

Replicate PCRs for sorted subsets used around 200 ng DNA; this equaled 25,000 to 30,000 T cell genomes. The table came from immunoSEQ multiplex PCR; TCRdb's copy has only in-frame clones and leaves some out. The sample shows millions of clones, around nine tenths of them seen only once. This TCR was recovered from a man younger than 35 in good health. Sequencing was done on a sample of naive CD4+ T cells sorted from blood. Regarding subset: CD45RA+ positively selected. The chain links TRBV7-8 to TRBJ2-7, with D perhaps matching TRBD1 (5 bases). The CDR3 DNA reads as TGTGCCAGCAGCTTATCCCCGACAGTTTTGAGCTCCTACGAGCAGTACTTC. Its protein product is CASSLSPTVLSSYEQYF.